This T cell receptor (beta chain) was profiled in a study of regulatory T cells. Overall study findings and caveats: Hydrophobic residues at CDR3 positions 6 and 7 were enriched in conventional CD4+ T cells of CD3G-deficient patients.

This CDR3 has 14 residues. V shed 2 bases, J shed 3 bases, and the junction held 3 bases outside the gene matches. Germline V CDR1 and CDR2: MNHNS, SASEGT. The primer mix had 52 TRBV and 13 TRBJ primers. Profiling relied on immunoSEQ multiplex PCR, and the TCRdb table lists in-frame clones only, not all of them. The sample comprises about 28,000 clones, around 92% of which are singletons, and approximately 1.5% rests with the top ten. At testing, patients were 2 to 39 years old, with reduced naive and increased memory T-cell proportions. This clone was seen once. Its antigen is unknown. This TCR was sampled from a young adult with CD3G deficiency. This sequence joins TRBV6-1 and TRBJ1-1, with TRBD1 identical over 7 bases. The sequencing sample was made of conventional CD4+ T cells sorted from blood. The CDR3 DNA reads TGTGCCAGCAGTGAAATAGGGGGCCACACTGAAGCTTTCTTT. Amino acid sequence: CASSEIGGHTEAFF.